This T cell receptor (beta chain) emerged from a study of vaccination and CD4 T cells after COVID-19 (dated 2022 in TCRdb). Study-wide context: Convalescent patients had a positive SARS-CoV-2 result on nasal swab PCR, and of these patients, nine had mild disease and one had severe disease. Two doses of either the Pfizer-BioNTech BNT162b2 vaccine (n=8) or the Moderna mRNA-1273 vaccine (n=2) were administered to participants. Control cultures received a CEFX viral epitope pool as the positive control, an HIV-1 Nef peptide pool as the negative control, or no peptide. The spike-specific CD4+ TCR repertoire was compared before and after mRNA vaccination in approximately ten COVID-19 convalescent patients and 4 infection-naive healthy vaccine recipients. Post-vaccine blood samples were collected a median of about 72 days after the second vaccine dose, ranging from roughly 13 to 250 days. Post-COVID blood samples were collected from convalescent patients a median of about 92 days after diagnosis, with a range of about 35 to 170 days. For stimulating the cultures, overlapping spike peptide pools were used, derived from SARS-CoV-2 as well as from the common cold coronaviruses HCoV-NL63, HCoV-OC43 and HCoV-229E. In the convalescent cohort there were six males and four females, among whom were two Hispanic individuals, seven Caucasians, two Asians and one multiracial person. On the study overall, not on this receptor specifically: In convalescent patients, a median 86.3% of post-vaccine SARS-CoV-2-reactive clones were detected only after vaccination, and vaccine-specific priming was suggested by this finding. Although the median number of SARS-CoV-2-reactive clonotypes went up from roughly 23 after infection to 35 to 40 after vaccination, the increase was not significant. Relatively few convalescent patients were included in the study, and early timepoints after natural infection were not analyzed. Nearly all vaccine-specific clones in convalescent patients (304 of 307) were mono-reactive for SARS-CoV-2 spike rather than cross-reactive with common cold coronaviruses.

For this clonotype: There is no known antigen for this receptor. Base qualities are not recorded, but no much larger clone differs from it by a single base.

Library method: PCR. DNA from cultured CD4+ T cells underwent TCR sequencing with the Oncomine TCR Beta short-read assay at the Johns Hopkins FTIC core. The QIAamp micro DNA kit was used to extract genomic DNA from the cultured CD4+ T cells. Oncomine TCR Beta libraries made from cultured CD4+ T cells were pooled using unique dual indexes and sequenced on an Illumina iSeq 100. Per the original workflow: Non-productive sequences were removed, and CDR3s that did not start with C, did not end with F or W, or were shorter than 7 amino acids were discarded. Antigen-specific clonotypes were identified using the MANAFEST web application through comparison of peptide-stimulated wells with reference and other culture wells. For a clone to be called positive, the clone needed an FDR below 0.05, an odds ratio above 5, and a productive frequency above 0.1% in at least two of three replicate wells. A clonotype was classed as cross-reactive if the clonotype showed significant expansion both in SARS-CoV-2 spike wells and in at least one common cold coronavirus spike condition. Similarity between CDR3 sequences was evaluated in R version 3.6.1 using Levenshtein distances (stringdist) and unrooted phylogenetic trees (ape). Through fastp at Q25 and MiXCR, TCRdb rebuilt clones from the public reads, retaining in-frame beta chains. Entries that share a CDR3 protein sequence are merged under the most common genes and DNA. The V and J calls and clone size are TCRdb's, not the authors'. Counted in this sample were about 17,000 distinct CDR3 sequences; approximately 58% of them appeared once. Of the sample, approximately 4.7% falls within the top ten clones.

The germline V gene (reference sequence) sets CDR1 to LNHDA and CDR2 to SQIVND. V and J are trimmed by 5 bases and 2 bases, and the gene matches miss 12 bases of the junction. The CDR3 numbers 18 residues from cysteine through phenylalanine. The read is trimmed to its CDR3 DNA, 54 bases read in frame from base 1. In the paper's terms, the treatment or condition label means: roughly nine-day PBMC culture with coronavirus spike peptide pools or control peptides (ViraFEST assay). The ViraFEST assay was used in the study, in which antigen-specific T cells were expanded with peptide pools and expanded clonotypes were subsequently identified by TCR sequencing. The convalescent patients' positive SARS-CoV-2 PCR tests fell between March and December 2020, which was before the Alpha, Beta and Delta variants emerged in the United States. Each well held under 2.5 million PBMCs cultured in IMDM containing about 5% human AB serum and 9 to 10 IU/ml IL-2, with about 10 ug/ml peptide pools added. Half of the culture medium was replaced with fresh IL-2-containing medium on days 3 and 7. CD4+ T cells were isolated after around 9 days of culture through negative selection using the EasySep CD4+ T cell isolation kit. Ficoll-Paque Plus gradient centrifugation was used to isolate PBMCs from whole blood, and the isolated PBMCs were then either used fresh or cryopreserved at -140C. In general, triplicate wells were set up for every culture condition.

The sequence joins TRBV19 to TRBJ2-7; TRBD2 agrees with 13 junctional bases. The sample here was CD4+ T cells from blood, cultured in vitro, taken after SARS-CoV-2 vaccination. This TCR derives from a human donor who had recovered from COVID-19. The DNA reads TGTGCCAGTAGTGCCCCCGGGACTAGCGGGACTGTGACCTACGAGCAGTACTTC. This sequence encodes CASSAPGTSGTVTYEQYF.